The 8 T cell receptor beta chains in this list originate from one sample, sequenced in a study of T cells in Graves' hyperthyroidism and ophthalmopathy. Regions amplified from RNA transcripts were the TCR beta CDR3 regions. HTBI primers were the set used in a first-round RT-PCR of the TCR CDR3. TCRdb passed the multiplex PCR reads through MiXCR, listing each CDR3 protein once. The sample yields approximately 360,000 distinct CDR3 sequences, about 15% seen once. Sequencing was carried out using blood. The receptors here all came from a young woman with Graves' hyperthyroidism that later progressed to Graves' ophthalmopathy.

Many counts were recorded for this clonotype. The rearrangement joins TRBV5-1 to TRBJ2-7; tentatively, D is TRBD2 (6 bases). Germline CDR1 SGHRS, CDR2 YFSETQ. The CDR3 covers 18 residues. Trimming cost V 2 bases and J 0 bases, with 21 bases left between them. CDR3 loop: CASSFSPSRDFSSYEQYF. Written as DNA, the CDR3 is TGCGCCAGCAGCTTCAGTCCCTCCAGGGACTTCAGCTCCTACGAGCAGTACTTC.

This clonotype has ten or more counts. The V gene is TRBV12-3 or TRBV12-4, the J gene TRBJ2-7; D remains unclear. The CDR3 contains 13 residues. The V and J ends lost 3 bases and 5 bases respectively, with 11 bases between them. The CDR3 nucleotides are TGTGCCAGCAGTTTGTTCCGGGTGGACGAGCAGTACTTC. It yields the protein CASSLFRVDEQYF.

This clonotype was observed a handful of times. V is TRBV4-2 and J is TRBJ2-2; 12 positions match TRBD2. The CDR3 is 16 amino acids. The V gene's germline CDR1 is LGHNA and CDR2 YNFKEQ. J gave up 5 bases and V 0 bases, and 1 base lay outside the gene matches. CDR3 in amino acids: CASSQDLAGGTGELFF. The CDR3 nucleotides are TGTGCCAGCAGCCAAGATCTAGCGGGAGGGACCGGGGAGCTGTTTTTT.

The chain joins TRBV24-1 to TRBJ2-7, with D tentatively TRBD1 (5 bases). CDR1 and CDR2 (germline): KGHDR, SFDVKD. This CDR3 contains 16 residues. V was pared by 4 bases and J by 5 bases, with 20 bases between. The chain's CDR3 is CATSDNTKGPRHEQYF. The CDR3 DNA is TGTGCCACCAGTGACAACACGAAGGGGCCGAGGCACGAGCAGTACTTC.

This clonotype was observed at least ten times. The rearrangement uses TRBV6-2 or TRBV6-3 and TRBJ2-7, with TRBD2 matching over 10 bases. The CDR3 has 16 residues. The V and J ends lost 1 base and 3 bases, in that order; junction bases with no gene match: 6. The V gene's germline CDR1 is MNHEY and CDR2 SVGEGT. Here the CDR3 DNA reads TGTGCCAGCAGTTACTTCGGACTAGCGGACGTCTACGAGCAGTACTTC. It codes for CASSYFGLADVYEQYF.

This clonotype was recorded at least ten times. The CDR3 region is CSARDTETGTFLNTEAFF. The CDR3 region has the DNA TGCAGTGCTAGAGATACTGAGACAGGGACTTTTTTGAACACTGAAGCTTTCTTT. The V gene is TRBV20-1, the J gene TRBJ1-1; the match to TRBD1 covers 7 bases. V dropped 0 bases and J dropped 0; count of bases not matched to a gene: 13. This CDR3 comprises 18 residues. CDR1 and CDR2 from the germline V gene are DFQATT and SNEGSKA (reference sequence).

This clonotype was observed at least ten times. The J gene is TRBJ2-7, the V gene TRBV20-1; D is perhaps TRBD1 (5 bases). The CDR3 loop spans 15 amino acids. Germline CDR1 and CDR2: DFQATT and SNEGSKA (reference sequence). Trimming removed 3 bases at V and 0 bases at J, with 15 bases between. CDR3 sequence: CSASLRGYSSYEQYF. The DNA for the CDR3 is TGCAGTGCTAGCCTAAGGGGTTACAGCTCCTACGAGCAGTACTTC.

There are many counts of this clonotype. The chain recombines TRBV10-3 with TRBJ1-4; 7 positions match TRBD1. CDR1 ENHRY and CDR2 SYGVKD come from the germline V gene. V lost 2 bases and J lost 5; bases outside the gene matches: 8. The CDR3 is 16 amino acids. CDR3: CAISETKGAPNEKLFF. CDR3 in DNA: TGTGCCATCAGTGAGACTAAGGGGGCACCCAATGAAAAACTGTTTTTT.